This T cell receptor (beta chain) derives from a study of regulatory T cells in long-lasting Graves disease. Study summary: Graves' patients who were just diagnosed had used antithyroid drugs for under 3 months. Whole-study results and caveats: Persistent cases favored TRBV28, TRBJ1-2 and TRBJ2-5.

This CDR3 region has 16 residues. Germline V CDR1 and CDR2: SNHLY, FYNNEI. J gave up 2 bases and V 6 bases, and 5 bases lay outside the gene matches. Time point in this sample: newly diagnosed GD, antithyroid drugs for less than 3 months. The TCR library was made from RNA that had been extracted from PBMCs in TRIzol. With regard to this clonotype: The antigen is unknown. This sequence may be a read error, since a much larger clone differs from it by one base.

CDR3 regions were amplified by Arm-PCR using iRepertoire HTBI primers to build TCR beta libraries. Via MiXCR, TCRdb re-called the multiplex PCR reads, giving one row per CDR3 protein. The data contain 440,000 or so distinct CDR3 sequences, just under 15% of them singletons. These same records also appear under a second study, on T cells in Graves' hyperthyroidism and ophthalmopathy. From that paper: Ophthalmopathy was distinguished from stable hyperthyroidism by 13 V-J signatures. Model predictions of ophthalmopathy came a median approximately 6.8 months before onset.

Here the sequenced sample was peripheral blood mononuclear cells (PBMCs), taken at new diagnosis, from a patient treated with antithyroid drugs. The source of this sequence is a woman aged 25 to 39 with Graves disease. V and J are TRBV2 and TRBJ2-1, with 12 bases lining up with TRBD2. The CDR3 spells CASSLGLAGTYNEQFF. CDR3 coding DNA: TGTGCCAGCAGCCTAGGACTAGCGGGGACCTACAATGAGCAGTTCTTC.